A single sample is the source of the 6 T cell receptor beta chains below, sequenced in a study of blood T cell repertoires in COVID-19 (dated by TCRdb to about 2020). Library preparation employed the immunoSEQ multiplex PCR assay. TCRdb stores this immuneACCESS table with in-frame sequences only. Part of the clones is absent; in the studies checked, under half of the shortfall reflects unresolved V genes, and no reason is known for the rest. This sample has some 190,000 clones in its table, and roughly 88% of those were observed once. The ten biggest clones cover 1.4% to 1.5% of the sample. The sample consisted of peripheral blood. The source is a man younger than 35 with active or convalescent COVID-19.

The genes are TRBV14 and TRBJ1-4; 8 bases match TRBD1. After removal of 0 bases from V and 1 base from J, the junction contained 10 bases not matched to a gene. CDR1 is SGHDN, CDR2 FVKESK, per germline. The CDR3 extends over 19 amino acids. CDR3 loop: CASSQDGIRTGRTNEKLFF. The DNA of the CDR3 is TGTGCCAGCAGCCAAGACGGAATTAGGACAGGGCGAACTAATGAAAAACTGTTTTTT.

The DNA for the CDR3 is TGTGCCAGCAGCCTCGTCCCGGGACAGGGTCGGTCCCTCCACTTT. Its protein product is CASSLVPGQGRSLHF. This sequence joins TRBV3-1 (or the pseudogene TRBV3-2) and TRBJ1-6, with 9 bases fitting TRBD1. The CDR3 spans 15 residues. After removal of 4 bases from V and 14 bases from J, the junction contained 12 bases not matched to a gene. Per germline, CDR1 LGHDT and CDR2 YNNKEL (reference sequence).

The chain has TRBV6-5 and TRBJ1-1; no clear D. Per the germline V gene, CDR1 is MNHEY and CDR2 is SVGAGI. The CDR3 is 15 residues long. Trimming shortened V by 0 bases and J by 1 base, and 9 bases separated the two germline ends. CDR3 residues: CASSYSPRQNTEAFF. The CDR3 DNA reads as TGTGCCAGCAGTTACTCGCCCAGACAGAACACTGAAGCTTTCTTT.

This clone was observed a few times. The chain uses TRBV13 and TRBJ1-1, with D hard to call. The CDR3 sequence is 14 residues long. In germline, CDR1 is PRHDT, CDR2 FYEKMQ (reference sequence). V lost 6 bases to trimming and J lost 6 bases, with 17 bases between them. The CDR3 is CASSNAGLRAEAFF. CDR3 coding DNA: TGTGCCAGCAGTAACGCGGGCCTACGTGCTGAAGCTTTCTTT. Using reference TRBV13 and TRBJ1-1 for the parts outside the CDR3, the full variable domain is AAGVIQSPRHLIKEKRETATLKCYPIPRHDTVYWYQQGPGQDPQFLISFYEKMQSDKGSIPDRFSAQQFSDYHSELNMSSLELGDSALYFCASSNAGLRAEAFFGQGTRLTVV.

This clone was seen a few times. The CDR3 DNA sequence: TGTGCCAGCAGCGTGGGGACAGCTCATTACCCCTATGGCTACACCTTC. It yields the protein CASSVGTAHYPYGYTF. The chain carries TRBV9 and TRBJ1-2; 7 bases fit TRBD1. Germline-derived CDR1 and CDR2 are SGDLS and YYNGEE. After removal of 2 bases from V and 4 bases from J, the junction contained 11 bases not matched to a gene. The length of the CDR3 is 16 residues.

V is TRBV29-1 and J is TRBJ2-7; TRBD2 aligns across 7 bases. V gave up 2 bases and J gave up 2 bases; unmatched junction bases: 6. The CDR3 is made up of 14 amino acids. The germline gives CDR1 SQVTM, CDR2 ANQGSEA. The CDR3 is CSVELSGIAYEQYF. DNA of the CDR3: TGCAGCGTTGAATTGAGCGGGATTGCCTACGAGCAGTACTTC.